This T cell receptor (beta chain) derives from a study of T cell responses to AZD1222 COVID-19 vaccine. Study summary: Investigators merged groups given second doses at roughly 4 or roughly 12 weeks. Findings of the study overall: After two AZD1222 doses, spike-specific TCR breadth and depth rose versus day 0. Repertoires were collected only later (after the peak T cell response had occurred).

Assay used: immunoSEQ multiplex PCR; TCRdb lists only in-frame clones, some missing. The data hold around 70,000 clones, with around nine tenths observed a single time. CDR1 is SGHRS and CDR2 is YFSETQ in the germline V gene. The V end lost 5 bases, the J end lost 8 bases, and 10 bases lay between the germline ends. The CDR3 length is 11 residues. As regards this clone: Antigen: not known.

J is TRBJ1-1 and V is TRBV5-1; weak D call: TRBD1 (6 bases). Sequencing was performed on peripheral blood, taken on day 0 of AZD1222 vaccination. The TCR comes from an adult in good health. The CDR3 sequence: CASRTQGEAFF. The DNA of the CDR3 is TGCGCCAGCAGAACACAGGGAGAAGCTTTCTTT.